One TCR beta chain is described in this entry. The antigen is unknown. Produced via immunoSEQ multiplex PCR; TCRdb's table is partial and in-frame only. The data contain about 150,000 clones, roughly 84% of them singletons. This sample stems from a study of cytomegalovirus exposure and HLA in healthy donors. Overall study findings and caveats: Most observed TCR sequences were rare, whereas some public TCRs were detected in many donors. The tendency of first-cohort TCR clusters to co-occur in the approximately 110 validation repertoires was the finding of a later analysis. In vitro checks showed that a few CMV-associated chains really do target CMV antigens.

CDR1 and CDR2 (germline): MNHEY, SMNVEV (reference sequence). The CDR3 runs to 17 residues. Trimming at V came to 5 bases and at J to 1 base, leaving 6 bases not matched to a gene. The sequence came from a human donor in good health. V and J are TRBV27 and TRBJ2-1; 12 bases match TRBD2. Sample: PBMCs. The CDR3 DNA reads as TGTGCCAGCAGTCCTCGGACTAGCGGGATTTCCTACAATGAGCAGTTCTTC. This translates into CASSPRTSGISYNEQFF.